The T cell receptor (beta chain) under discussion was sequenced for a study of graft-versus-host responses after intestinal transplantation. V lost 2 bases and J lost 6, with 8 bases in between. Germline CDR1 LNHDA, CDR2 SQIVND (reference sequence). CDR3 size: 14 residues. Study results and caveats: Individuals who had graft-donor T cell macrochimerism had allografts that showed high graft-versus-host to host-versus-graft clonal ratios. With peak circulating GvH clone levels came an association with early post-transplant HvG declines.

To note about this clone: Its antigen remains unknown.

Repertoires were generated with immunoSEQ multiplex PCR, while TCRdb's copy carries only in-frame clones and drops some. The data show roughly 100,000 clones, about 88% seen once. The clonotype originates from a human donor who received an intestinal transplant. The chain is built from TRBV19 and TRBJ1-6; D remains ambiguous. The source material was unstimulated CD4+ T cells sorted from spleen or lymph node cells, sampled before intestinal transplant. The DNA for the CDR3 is TGTGCCAGTAGTATACACAGCCCTAATTCACCCCTCCACTTT. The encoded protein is CASSIHSPNSPLHF.